This TCR beta chain emerged from a study of blood T cells in healthy people across ages. Points from the study as a whole: In these data, TCR beta diversity tracked strongly with naive T cell percentage.

In regard to this clonotype: Its antigen remains unknown.

Drawing of peripheral blood yielded 8.5 to 10 milliliters from each donor. A second PCR of about 7 to 12 cycles used a sample-barcoded 5' primer and a J-beta primer mix. Each CDR3 protein gets one entry after TCRdb re-called the 5' RACE reads with MiXCR. Among 1.5 million to 1.8 million distinct CDR3 sequences listed, less than 45% were seen once. The sequence derives from a woman between 18 and 30 years old in good health. Sequencing input: blood.

CDR3 DNA: TGTGCCAGCAGCGTAGGGGGTAGCGGGAGAAACATTCAGTACTTC. Translating gives CASSVGGSGRNIQYF. The chain is built from TRBV9 and TRBJ2-5; 9 bases map to TRBD2. The J call may not be correct, given that the DNA end is closer to TRBJ2-4. This CDR3 has 15 amino acids. Germline V gives CDR1 SGDLS, CDR2 YYNGEE.